This T cell receptor (beta chain) was obtained from a study of control samples from healthy donors and cancer patients. This clone showed up just a few times. The CDR3 is 12 amino acids. Trimming took off 9 bases at V and 3 bases at J, with 11 bases between the two ends. CDR1 and CDR2 from the germline V gene are MNHEY and SVGAGI. Sequenced by immunoSEQ multiplex PCR; TCRdb stores in-frame clones only, minus some. The table lists just under 150,000 clones, more than 85% of them singletons. The chain is built from TRBV6-5 and TRBJ1-2; D may be TRBD1 (5 bases). This TCR came from a man aged 30 to 39 in good health. Sequenced input: blood. CDR3 in amino acids: CASLGEDYGYTF. The CDR3 nucleotides are TGTGCCAGTTTGGGGGAGGACTATGGCTACACCTTC.